What follows are 9 T cell receptor beta chains derived from one specimen sequenced in a study of shared T cell receptors in the human thymus. Profiling relied on immunoSEQ multiplex PCR, and the TCRdb table lists in-frame clones only, not all of them. Among about 660,000 clones, about 87% were seen once, and the ten largest hold 0.0094%. This sample was also put to use in a study of human thymus T cells.

The sequenced sample was thymocytes. Source of these receptors: a boy under two years old with a congenital heart defect.

The chain recombines TRBV7-9 with TRBJ2-3; TRBD2 is a possible D gene (6 bases). In germline, CDR1 is SEHNR, CDR2 FQNEAQ (reference sequence). V gave up 1 base and J gave up 2 bases, with 16 bases separating them. The CDR3 consists of 17 residues. The DNA for the CDR3 is TGTGCCAGCAGCTTAGATTGGCGGAGGGCCCTCACAGATACGCAGTATTTT. Translation: CASSLDWRRALTDTQYF.

The DNA of the CDR3 is TGTGCCAGCAGTTACTCGTACAGGGTTAGTCAGCCCCAGCATTTT. Translated: CASSYSYRVSQPQHF. The V call is TRBV6-6, the J call TRBJ1-5; the D gene is possibly TRBD1 (6 bases). The germline V and J ends were trimmed by 0 bases and 6 bases, with 12 bases remaining between them. Germline V gives CDR1 MNHNY, CDR2 SVGAGI (reference sequence). The CDR3 consists of 15 residues.

CDR3: CASKEQGWGTEAFF. In DNA form, the CDR3 reads TGTGCCAGCAAAGAACAGGGGTGGGGCACTGAAGCTTTCTTT. The chain is built from TRBV27 and TRBJ1-1, with TRBD1 identical over 7 bases. Germline V gives CDR1 MNHEY, CDR2 SMNVEV (reference sequence). The trim removed 7 bases at V and 4 bases at J, leaving 9 bases unmatched. The CDR3 totals 14 residues.

The chain is built from TRBV5-4 and TRBJ2-2; D is uncertain. The V end lost 2 bases, the J end lost 1 base, and 9 bases lay between the germline ends. The CDR3 sequence is 15 residues long. The germline V gene encodes CDR1 SGHNT and CDR2 YYREEE (reference sequence). The CDR3 bases are TGTGCCAGCAGCTTTGAACCAGGGAACACCGGGGAGCTGTTTTTT. This encodes CASSFEPGNTGELFF.

The chain has TRBV5-1 and TRBJ2-2, with D possibly being TRBD1 (6 bases). Germline values: CDR1 SGHRS, CDR2 YFSETQ. Between the trimmed V and J ends, which lost 0 bases and 1 base, there was a span of 7 bases. The CDR3 consists of 15 residues. The CDR3 here is CASSLEGQNTGELFF. CDR3 in DNA: TGCGCCAGCAGCTTGGAGGGACAGAACACCGGGGAGCTGTTTTTT.

The chain uses TRBV5-1 and TRBJ2-2, with D possibly TRBD2 on 5 matching bases. This CDR3 spans 18 amino acids. Germline V lookup: CDR1 SGHRS, CDR2 YFSETQ. Trimming removed 4 bases from V and 0 bases from J, with 19 bases in between. CDR3 coding DNA: TGCGCCAGCAGCCCGGGTACTACTAGTTCCACGAACACCGGGGAGCTGTTTTTT. Translated: CASSPGTTSSTNTGELFF.

The V and J genes are TRBV4-1 and TRBJ2-4, with D possibly TRBD1 on 6 matching bases. Trimming removed 2 bases from V and 7 bases from J, with 12 bases in between. The CDR3 is 14 residues long. Germline CDR1 reads MGHRA; CDR2 reads YSYEKL. The CDR3, as DNA: TGCGCCAGCAGCCAAAGCTGGGGGCTTAACATTCAGTACTTC. Its protein is CASSQSWGLNIQYF.

The V gene is TRBV27, the J gene TRBJ1-5, with TRBD1 as a possible D gene (5 bases). The CDR3 loop spans 14 amino acids. In germline, CDR1 is MNHEY, CDR2 SMNVEV (reference sequence). The V end was cut by 4 bases, the J end by 3 bases, with 10 bases between. The CDR3 nucleotides are TGTGCCAGCAGTTCCACAGGCGCCAATCAGCCCCAGCATTTT. Its translation: CASSSTGANQPQHF.

The V gene is TRBV15, the J gene TRBJ2-6; no clear D. In germline, CDR1 is LNHNV, CDR2 YYDKDF (reference sequence). Trimming pared 6 bases from V and 0 bases from J, leaving 6 bases between. The CDR3 extends over 14 amino acids. The CDR3 DNA is TGTGCCACCAGAAAGAGCTCTGGGGCCAACGTCCTGACTTTC. Translation gives CATRKSSGANVLTF.